The rows below give T cell receptor beta chains drawn from one sample of a study of response to subunit inactivated influenza vaccine. TCRdb independently ran MiXCR on the RT-PCR reads; one entry per CDR3 protein. The sample records roughly 500,000 distinct CDR3 sequences, about 25% being singletons. Source: CD4+ T cells sorted from PBMCs, taken about 5 days after vaccination. These receptors were collected from a man between 45 and 60 years old who received an inactivated influenza vaccine. Both conserved end residues are part of each CDR3. Not every row has a clone size; where given, it reads once, few, many or a size class.

len	j_gene	v_gene	abundance	CDR3aa
16	TRBJ2-2	TRBV4-2	many	CASSRGLAGRGGELFF
17	TRBJ2-3	TRBV25-1	few	CASSGLAGGPSTDTQYF
15	TRBJ2-5	TRBV9	-	CASSPDRDAQETQYF
11	TRBJ2-7	TRBV20-1	-	CSASPLYEQYF
15	TRBJ1-1	TRBV5-1	-	CASSTQGHPNTEAFF
17	TRBJ2-2	TRBV20-1	-	CSARGRPGTVNTGELFF
14	TRBJ2-1	TRBV12-3/TRBV12-4	-	CASSFQTSYNEQFF
14	TRBJ2-1	TRBV27	-	CASPYQRGNNEQFF
14	TRBJ1-1	TRBV5-1	-	CASTGDSGNTEAFF
16	TRBJ2-7	TRBV6-2/TRBV6-3	-	CASSSLGLAGVAEQYF
15	TRBJ1-2	TRBV25-1	-	CASSPLGGTNYGYTF
15	TRBJ1-5	TRBV12-3/TRBV12-4	many	CASSPGTGGDQPQHF
16	TRBJ2-1	TRBV4-3	few	CASSPTGVARENEQFF
12	TRBJ2-7	TRBV11-2	-	CASSLDLGAQYF
16	TRBJ2-1	TRBV7-2	few	CASSLVGTSVQNEQFF
16	TRBJ2-5	TRBV20-1	-	CSARSRLDAHQETQYF
12	TRBJ1-1	TRBV29-1	-	CSVVRTNTEAFF
13	TRBJ2-7	TRBV11-2	-	CASSPRLAGEQYF
13	TRBJ2-7	TRBV20-1	-	CSARDGQNYEQYF
13	TRBJ2-7	TRBV20-1	-	CSATTGGTYEQYF
14	TRBJ2-3	TRBV18	-	CASSPRQTVDTQYF
16	TRBJ2-7	TRBV20-1	-	CSARRATSGSLNEQYF
15	TRBJ2-7	TRBV6-2/TRBV6-3	-	CASTTPGSPRYEQYF
17	TRBJ2-1	TRBV2	-	CASSPLGGQSPSGEQFF
12	TRBJ2-2	TRBV12-3/TRBV12-4	few	CASGSLSGELFF
13	TRBJ2-7	TRBV20-1	-	CSASRDRLSEQYF
17	TRBJ2-1	TRBV4-2	-	CASSQTGAFGSYNEQFF
11	TRBJ2-1	TRBV24-1	-	CARRGGYEQFF
16	TRBJ2-3	TRBV4-2	few	CASSQDSGLSRDTQYF
13	TRBJ2-5	TRBV20-1	once	CSAIRTGGGTQYF
12	TRBJ2-3	TRBV10-3	-	CAIGLRRDTQYF
15	TRBJ1-1	TRBV20-1	few	CSADGLSGWGTEAFF
18	TRBJ2-1	TRBV28	many	CASSLKPWTSGSYNEQFF
14	TRBJ1-1	TRBV20-1	-	CSASFANMNTEAFF
14	TRBJ2-7	TRBV12-3/TRBV12-4	few	CASRPSGTVYEQYF
14	TRBJ2-7	TRBV4-1	-	CASSQGPSSYEQYF
18	TRBJ2-6	TRBV10-3	few	CAISAAGGRLSGANVLTF
14	TRBJ2-1	TRBV4-3	-	CASSRPGPGNEQFF
15	TRBJ2-5	TRBV6-1	-	CASSSTYGSGETQYF
15	TRBJ2-1	TRBV7-2	few	CASSLTASLFDEQFF
14	TRBJ2-2	TRBV19	few	CASSIAANTGELFF
15	TRBJ1-5	TRBV12-3/TRBV12-4	-	CASSLEIASNQPQHF
14	TRBJ2-3	TRBV15	-	CATRTGALSDTQYF
16	TRBJ2-6	TRBV24-1	-	CATSEAHRVGANVLTF
17	TRBJ2-7	TRBV6-2/TRBV6-3	-	CASSYSILERPSYEQYF
15	TRBJ2-3	TRBV24-1	-	CATSDPGQGTHTQYF
13	TRBJ2-2	TRBV2	-	CASKEGYTGELFF
13	TRBJ2-7	TRBV20-1	-	CSAGGGLGYEQYF
16	TRBJ2-5	TRBV6-2/TRBV6-3	-	CASSPGTGIRQETQYF
12	TRBJ1-2	TRBV20-1	-	CSAKTTNYGYTF
12	TRBJ1-1	TRBV28	few	CASWGRDTEAFF
17	TRBJ2-7	TRBV6-2/TRBV6-3	few	CASSYRDSAGGSYEQYF
14	TRBJ2-4	TRBV3-1	few	CASSPTGLQNIQYF